The T cell receptor beta chain described here comes from a study of PD-1 blockade in classical Hodgkin lymphoma. Study summary: It was nivolumab at 3 mg/kg, given intravenously every 2 weeks, that patients received. Whole-study results and caveats: Patients with an early start, nivolumab under 1 year after ASCT, were excluded. Nothing has yet pinned down what causes the repertoire differences, possibly disease activity or prior therapy. Relative to healthy donors, newly diagnosed patients reportedly had lower baseline TCR diversity, which was reported as lower still in relapsed/refractory patients.

Noted time point: cycle 4 day 1 (C4D1), after 6 weeks of nivolumab. Brentuximab vedotin exposure varied, and every patient relapsed after autologous stem cell transplantation. Using immunoSEQ multiplex PCR, the repertoire was profiled, and TCRdb retains in-frame clones only, with some absent. The table records just under 40,000 clones, over 65% of them present only once. The V and J ends lost 1 base and 6 bases, in that order; junction bases with no gene match: 6. Germline lookup yields CDR1 LGHNA and CDR2 YNFKEQ. This CDR3 contains 15 residues. With respect to this clone: Its antigen is currently unknown.

V gene TRBV4-2 combines with J gene TRBJ2-1; 7 nucleotides match TRBD2. The receptor comes from a human donor with classical Hodgkin lymphoma. The input for sequencing was peripheral blood mononuclear cells (PBMCs), taken before the fourth cycle of nivolumab. The CDR3 here is CASSQAGGALNEQFF. CDR3 nucleotide sequence: TGTGCCAGCAGCCAAGCGGGGGGAGCCCTCAATGAGCAGTTCTTC.